This T cell receptor beta chain was profiled in a study of long-term antiretroviral therapy in people with HIV. Version v3.0 of the immunoSEQ assay ran at survey level. Libraries were prepared by immunoSEQ multiplex PCR; TCRdb keeps only in-frame clonotypes and omits some of them. The sample consists of more than 20,000 clones, nearly 95% of them appearing once. Germline CDR1 is SEHNR and CDR2 is FQNEAQ (reference sequence). CDR3 length equals 12 residues. V lost 5 bases to trimming and J lost 11 bases; unmatched junction nucleotides: 9. The gene calls are TRBV7-9 and TRBJ2-7, with 7 bases that match TRBD1. This sequence was found in a woman between 50 and 59 years old with HIV. Sample: unsorted PBMCs, taken 4.4 years after starting antiretroviral therapy. The CDR3 DNA reads TGTGCCAGCAGCCCCGACAGGGCCGAAAAGTACTTC. Protein sequence: CASSPDRAEKYF. The complete variable domain, with remaining parts taken from reference TRBV7-9 and TRBJ2-7, reads DTGVSQNPRHKITKRGQNVTFRCDPISEHNRLYWYRQTLGQGPEFLTYFQNEAQLEKSRLLSDRFSAERPKGSFSTLEIQRTEQGDSAMYLCASSPDRAEKYFGPGTRLTVT.